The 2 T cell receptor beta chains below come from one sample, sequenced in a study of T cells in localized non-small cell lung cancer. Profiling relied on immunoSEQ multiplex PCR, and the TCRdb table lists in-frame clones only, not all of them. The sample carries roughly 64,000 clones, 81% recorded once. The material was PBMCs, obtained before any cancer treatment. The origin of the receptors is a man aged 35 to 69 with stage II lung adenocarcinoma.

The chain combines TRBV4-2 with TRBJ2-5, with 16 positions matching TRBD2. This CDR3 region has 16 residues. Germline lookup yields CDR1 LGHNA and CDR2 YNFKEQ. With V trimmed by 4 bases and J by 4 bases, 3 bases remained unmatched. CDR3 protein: CASSPGLAGGPETQYF. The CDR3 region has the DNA TGTGCCAGCAGCCCGGGACTAGCGGGAGGGCCAGAGACCCAGTACTTC.

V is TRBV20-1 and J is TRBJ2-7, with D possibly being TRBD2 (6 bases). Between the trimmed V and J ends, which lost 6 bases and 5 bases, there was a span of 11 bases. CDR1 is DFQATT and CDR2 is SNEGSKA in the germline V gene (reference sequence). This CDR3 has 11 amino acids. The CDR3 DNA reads TGCAGTGCCGGAGGGGAGGACGAGCAGTACTTC. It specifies CSAGGEDEQYF.